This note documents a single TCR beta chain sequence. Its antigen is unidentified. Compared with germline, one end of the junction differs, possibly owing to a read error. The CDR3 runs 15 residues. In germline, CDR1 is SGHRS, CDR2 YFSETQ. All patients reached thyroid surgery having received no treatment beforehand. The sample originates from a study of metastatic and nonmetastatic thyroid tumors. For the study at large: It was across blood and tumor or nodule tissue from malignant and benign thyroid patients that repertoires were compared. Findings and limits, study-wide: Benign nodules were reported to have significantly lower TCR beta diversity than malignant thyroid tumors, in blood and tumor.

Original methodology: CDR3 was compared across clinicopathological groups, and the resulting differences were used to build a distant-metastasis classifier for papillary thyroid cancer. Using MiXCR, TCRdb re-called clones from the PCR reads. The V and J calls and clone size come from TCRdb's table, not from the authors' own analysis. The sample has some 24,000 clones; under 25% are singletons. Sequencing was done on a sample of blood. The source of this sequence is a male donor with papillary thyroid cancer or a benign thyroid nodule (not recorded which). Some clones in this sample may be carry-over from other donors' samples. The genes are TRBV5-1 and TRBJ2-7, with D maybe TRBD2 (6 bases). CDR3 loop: CTSSYTVAERREQYF. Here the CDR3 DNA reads TGCACCAGCAGTTACACCGTAGCGGAGCGCAGGGAGCAGTACTTC.